These T cell receptor beta chains were read from a single sample in a study of CD8+ T cells in alopecia areata. Produced via immunoSEQ multiplex PCR; TCRdb's table is partial and in-frame only. The sample contains 95,000 to 100,000 clones, 50% to 60% of which appear only once. Material: CD8+ T cells sorted from blood, obtained at approximately week 61, from a patient treated with tofacitinib. The receptors shown here come from a human donor with alopecia areata. The CDR3 runs from the conserved cysteine through the conserved F or W. A D gene is named only where the DNA matches it firmly. Size is stated for part of the rows, as once, few or many counts, or as a class when the clone is expanded.

size: once
J: TRBJ1-6
D: .
V: TRBV5-6
DNA: TGTGCCAGCAGCCCGGGGACCACGCTATCCCTCCACTTT
CDR3: CASSPGTTLSLHF

size: .
J: TRBJ2-7
D: .
V: TRBV19
DNA: TGTGCCAGTAGTAAAACAGGACTCTACGAGCAGTACTTC
CDR3: CASSKTGLYEQYF

size: .
J: TRBJ2-5
D: .
V: TRBV4-1
DNA: TGCGCCAGCAGCCAAGATCCTGGACAGAACTACCAAGAGACCCAGTACTTC
CDR3: CASSQDPGQNYQETQYF

size: .
J: TRBJ2-1
D: .
V: TRBV5-6
DNA: TGTGCCAGCAGCTTGGGATTCCCGGGTGAGCAGTTCTTC
CDR3: CASSLGFPGEQFF

size: .
J: TRBJ1-1
D: TRBD1
V: TRBV5-1
DNA: TGCGCCAGCACTAAGGGACAGGGCAACAGTGAAGCTTTCTTT
CDR3: CASTKGQGNSEAFF

size: .
J: TRBJ1-6
D: .
V: TRBV5-6
DNA: TGTGCCAGCAGCTTGTCTGACTCACCCCTCCACTTT
CDR3: CASSLSDSPLHF

size: .
J: TRBJ2-2
D: .
V: TRBV2
DNA: TGTGCCAGCAGTGGCCACACCGGTAGGGGTCGGGAGCTGTTTTTT
CDR3: CASSGHTGRGRELFF

size: .
J: TRBJ2-3
D: .
V: TRBV6-1
DNA: TGTGCCAGCAGTGAACCAAAAGATACGCAGTATTTT
CDR3: CASSEPKDTQYF

size: .
J: TRBJ1-1
D: .
V: TRBV5-6
DNA: TGTGCCAGCAGCTTGGGAGTAACTGAAGCTTTCTTT
CDR3: CASSLGVTEAFF

size: once
J: TRBJ1-5
D: .
V: TRBV30
DNA: TGTGCCTGGAGCGCCGGGACACCCTATAGCAATCAGCCCCAGCATTTT
CDR3: CAWSAGTPYSNQPQHF

size: few
J: TRBJ2-6
D: .
V: TRBV7-9
DNA: TGTGCCAGCAGCCCCCCCGGGGCCAACGTCCTGACTTTC
CDR3: CASSPPGANVLTF

size: .
J: TRBJ2-3
D: TRBD2
V: TRBV13
DNA: TGTGCCAGCAGCTTAGACCGGGGACTAGCGGGGGGTACGCAGTATTTT
CDR3: CASSLDRGLAGGTQYF

size: .
J: TRBJ1-5
D: .
V: TRBV2
DNA: TGTGCCAGCAGTGAATCAGGATTCAATCAGCCCCAGCATTTT
CDR3: CASSESGFNQPQHF

size: .
J: TRBJ1-2
D: .
V: TRBV13
DNA: TGTGCCAGCAGCTTAGGCCTCGGACATTGGGCAGGGGAGTTTCTTAACTATGGCTACACCTTC
CDR3: CASSLGLGHWAGEFLNYGYTF

size: .
J: TRBJ2-7
D: TRBD1
V: TRBV29-1
DNA: TGCAGCGTTCAATCCGGGACAGAAAACGAGCAGTACTTC
CDR3: CSVQSGTENEQYF

size: .
J: TRBJ2-7
D: TRBD1
V: TRBV5-1
DNA: TGCGCCAGCAGTCGGACAGGGGATGTTTACGAGCAGTACTTC
CDR3: CASSRTGDVYEQYF

size: .
J: TRBJ2-7
D: TRBD1
V: TRBV7-2
DNA: TGTGCCAGCAGCTTAGTGGCGAGGGGCAGGGGGTACGAGCAGTACTTC
CDR3: CASSLVARGRGYEQYF

size: .
J: TRBJ2-4
D: TRBD1
V: TRBV10-2
DNA: TGCGCCAGCAGTGGTACAGGGGGCGGAAACATTCAGTACTTC
CDR3: CASSGTGGGNIQYF

size: .
J: TRBJ2-1
D: TRBD1
V: TRBV5-1
DNA: TGCGCCAGCAGCCTGGCGCTAGGGACAGCCTACAATGAGCAGTTCTTC
CDR3: CASSLALGTAYNEQFF

size: .
J: TRBJ1-1
D: .
V: TRBV13
DNA: TGTGCCAGCGGGGGGTTGGAAGCTTTCTTT
CDR3: CASGGLEAFF

size: .
J: TRBJ1-2
D: .
V: TRBV27
DNA: TGTGCCAGCAGTTTATCCCAGGGTCGGGACTATGGCTACACCTTC
CDR3: CASSLSQGRDYGYTF

size: few
J: TRBJ2-1
D: .
V: TRBV19
DNA: TGTGCCAGTAGTATCACCGGGGCCTACAATGAGCAGTTCTTC
CDR3: CASSITGAYNEQFF

size: .
J: TRBJ2-7
D: .
V: TRBV5-1
DNA: TGCGCCAGCAGCTACGTTCCCGGGTCCCCGGGCGAGCAGTACTTC
CDR3: CASSYVPGSPGEQYF

size: .
J: TRBJ1-6
D: .
V: TRBV28
DNA: TGTGCCAGCAGCCCCGGGACACGCTTCTCCTATAATTCACCCCTCCACTTT
CDR3: CASSPGTRFSYNSPLHF

size: .
J: TRBJ2-7
D: .
V: TRBV4-1
DNA: TGCGCCAGCAGCATTCCCCAAGGTTCCTACTACGAGCAGTACTTC
CDR3: CASSIPQGSYYEQYF

size: .
J: TRBJ1-3
D: TRBD1
V: TRBV29-1
DNA: TGCAGCGTTGTGTCCGGGACAGGGGATTCTTACACCATATATTTT
CDR3: CSVVSGTGDSYTIYF

size: few
J: TRBJ1-2
D: .
V: TRBV2
DNA: TGTGCCGGCACAGGGTTGGAGCTATACGGCTACACCTTC
CDR3: CAGTGLELYGYTF

size: .
J: TRBJ1-5
D: .
V: TRBV21-1
DNA: TGTGCCAGCAGCAAACAAGGGGGCGGGGTTCTCGTGGGTCAGCCCCAGCATTTT
CDR3: CASSKQGGGVLVGQPQHF

size: .
J: TRBJ2-2
D: .
V: TRBV30
DNA: TGTGCCTGGAGTGGGTCCGGGGAGCTGTTTTTT
CDR3: CAWSGSGELFF

size: .
J: TRBJ2-2
D: .
V: TRBV2
DNA: TGTGCCAGCAGTGACGGGGGGGAGCTGTTTTTT
CDR3: CASSDGGELFF

size: .
J: TRBJ2-1
D: TRBD2
V: TRBV6-6
DNA: TGTGCCAGCAGTCCTCGTTTAGCGGGGGGGAACAATGAGCAGTTCTTC
CDR3: CASSPRLAGGNNEQFF

size: .
J: TRBJ2-1
D: .
V: TRBV5-1
DNA: TGCGCCAGCAGCCCGGGCCATGAGCAGTTCTTC
CDR3: CASSPGHEQFF

size: .
J: TRBJ1-1
D: .
V: TRBV7-2
DNA: TGTGCCAGCAGCTTAGTCGAATTCGTTGACACTGAAGCTTTCTTT
CDR3: CASSLVEFVDTEAFF

size: .
J: TRBJ2-7
D: .
V: TRBV13
DNA: TGTGCCAGCAGCTTAGGTTCCTACGAGCAGTACTTC
CDR3: CASSLGSYEQYF

size: .
J: TRBJ1-2
D: .
V: TRBV29-1
DNA: TGCAGCGTTCTCGGAGGGTATGGCTACACCTTC
CDR3: CSVLGGYGYTF

size: .
J: TRBJ2-5
D: .
V: TRBV13
DNA: TGTGCCAGCAGCTCAGAGCGGATCCAAGAGACCCAGTACTTC
CDR3: CASSSERIQETQYF

size: .
J: TRBJ1-5
D: .
V: TRBV19
DNA: TGTGCCAGTAGTCCAGGGGTGAGCAATCAGCCCCAGCATTTT
CDR3: CASSPGVSNQPQHF

size: .
J: TRBJ2-7
D: TRBD1
V: TRBV9
DNA: TGTGCCAGCAGCGTAGGGGACAGCCCCTCCTACGAGCAGTACTTC
CDR3: CASSVGDSPSYEQYF